The rows below give T cell receptor beta chains drawn from one sample of a study of T cell responses to AZD1222 COVID-19 vaccine. This table comes from immunoSEQ multiplex PCR, and its TCRdb copy is limited to in-frame clones, with some not included. This sample carries around 200,000 clones, more than 80% of them seen once, and the ten largest clones take about 4%. Sequencing was performed on peripheral blood, taken on day 0 of AZD1222 vaccination. Source of these receptors: an adult in good health. Each CDR3 is given with its conserved first and last residue. The D gene is left open where the match is weak. Size is stated for part of the rows, as once, few or many counts, or as a class when the clone is expanded.

>TRBD2|NA|TRBV19|TRBJ2-1
CASSFSGTPYNEQFF
TGTGCCAGTAGTTTTAGCGGGACTCCCTACAATGAGCAGTTCTTC
>TRBD2|NA|TRBV7-9|TRBJ2-3
CASSFRAGVDTQYF
TGTGCCAGCAGCTTCCGAGCGGGAGTGGATACGCAGTATTTT
>NA|NA|TRBV27|TRBJ1-2
CASSTRGGNYGYTF
TGTGCCAGCAGCACCAGGGGCGGCAACTATGGCTACACCTTC
>NA|NA|TRBV12-5|TRBJ2-3
CASGPGTSDTQYF
TGTGCTAGTGGTCCCGGGACTTCGGATACGCAGTATTTT
>NA|NA|TRBV7-9|TRBJ1-4
CASDLGGANEKLFF
TGTGCCAGCGATCTGGGGGGAGCTAATGAAAAACTGTTTTTT
>TRBD2|once|TRBV5-1|TRBJ2-1
CASSLVSSSGRDEQFF
TGCGCCAGCAGCTTGGTTAGTTCTAGCGGGAGGGATGAGCAGTTCTTC
>NA|NA|TRBV10-3|TRBJ1-1
CAIRDLTVPNTEAFF
TGTGCCATCAGAGATTTAACAGTCCCCAACACTGAAGCTTTCTTT
>NA|NA|TRBV27|TRBJ1-1
CASRQRTNTEAFF
TGTGCCAGCAGGCAGAGAACGAACACTGAAGCTTTCTTT
>NA|NA|TRBV30|TRBJ1-2
CAWAPGPRASGYTF
TGTGCCTGGGCCCCGGGCCCTCGGGCTAGCGGCTACACCTTC
>NA|NA|TRBV7-2|TRBJ2-5
CASSLVVNQETQYF
TGTGCCAGCAGCTTAGTGGTGAATCAAGAGACCCAGTACTTC
>NA|NA|TRBV19|TRBJ1-4
CASRVGGGDEKLFF
TGTGCCAGTAGGGTTGGCGGCGGGGATGAAAAACTGTTTTTT
>NA|NA|TRBV7-9|TRBJ2-5
CASSLTVAETQYF
TGTGCCAGCAGCTTAACCGTTGCGGAGACCCAGTACTTC
>NA|NA|TRBV5-1|TRBJ2-3
CASSLEGKFTDTQYF
TGCGCCAGCAGCTTGGAGGGGAAGTTCACAGATACGCAGTATTTT
>NA|NA|TRBV19|TRBJ2-5
CASSFKGGVETQYF
TGTGCCAGTAGTTTCAAGGGGGGCGTCGAGACCCAGTACTTC
>NA|NA|TRBV3-1/TRBV3-2|TRBJ1-4
CASSQSATNEKLFF
TGTGCCAGCAGCCAAAGTGCAACTAATGAAAAACTGTTTTTT
>NA|NA|TRBV2|TRBJ1-1
CASYYPGQLNTEAFF
TGTGCCAGCTATTACCCGGGGCAGCTGAACACTGAAGCTTTCTTT
>NA|once|TRBV27|TRBJ1-1
CASSPSGFDTEAFF
TGTGCCAGCAGTCCTTCCGGGTTTGACACTGAAGCTTTCTTT
>NA|NA|TRBV4-2|TRBJ2-1
CASSQESFRWNEQFF
TGTGCCAGCAGCCAAGAGTCCTTCCGATGGAATGAGCAGTTCTTC
>NA|NA|TRBV11-3|TRBJ1-4
CASSLARFRKLFF
TGTGCCAGCAGCTTAGCTCGTTTTCGAAAACTGTTTTTT
>NA|NA|TRBV5-6|TRBJ1-1
CASRGGSNTEAFF
TGTGCCAGCAGAGGGGGGTCGAACACTGAAGCTTTCTTT
>TRBD2|NA|TRBV2|TRBJ2-1
CASTLLAGGFDEQFF
TGTGCCAGCACTCTCCTAGCGGGAGGGTTCGATGAGCAGTTCTTC
>TRBD1|NA|TRBV7-9|TRBJ1-5
CASSSDRANQPQHF
TGTGCCAGCAGCTCAGACAGGGCCAATCAGCCCCAGCATTTT
>NA|once|TRBV10-2|TRBJ1-5
CASSEVPNQPQHF
TGCGCCAGCAGTGAGGTTCCAAATCAGCCCCAGCATTTT
>NA|NA|TRBV12-3/TRBV12-4|TRBJ2-7
CASSFSNSYEQYF
TGTGCCAGCAGTTTTTCGAACTCCTACGAGCAGTACTTC
>TRBD1|once|TRBV5-6|TRBJ1-2
CASSEGTGDYTF
TGTGCCAGCAGCGAGGGGACAGGGGACTACACCTTC
>TRBD1|NA|TRBV7-2|TRBJ1-6
CASSPMGGRGLSPLHF
TGTGCCAGCAGCCCAATGGGCGGCAGGGGGCTTTCACCCCTCCACTTT